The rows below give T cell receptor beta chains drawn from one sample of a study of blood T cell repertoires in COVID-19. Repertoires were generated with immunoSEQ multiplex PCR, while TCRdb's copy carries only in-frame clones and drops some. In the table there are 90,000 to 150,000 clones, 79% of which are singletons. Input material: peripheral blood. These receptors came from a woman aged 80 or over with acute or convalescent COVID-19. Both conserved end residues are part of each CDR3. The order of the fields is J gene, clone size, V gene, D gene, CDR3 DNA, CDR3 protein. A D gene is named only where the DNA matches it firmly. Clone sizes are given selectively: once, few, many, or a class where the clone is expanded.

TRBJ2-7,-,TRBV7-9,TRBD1,TGTGCCAGCAGCCCCGGACAGGGTCCTCGCTACGAGCAGTACTTC,CASSPGQGPRYEQYF
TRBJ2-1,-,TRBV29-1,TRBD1,TGCAGCGTCCGCCGGGACAGGGACTACAATGAGCAGTTCTTC,CSVRRDRDYNEQFF
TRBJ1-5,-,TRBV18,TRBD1,TGTGCCAGCTCACCGGGACAGGGCTGGGATCAGCCCCAGCATTTT,CASSPGQGWDQPQHF
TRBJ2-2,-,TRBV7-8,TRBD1,TGTGCCAGCAGAGGGACAGGGAACACCGGGGAGCTGTTTTTT,CASRGTGNTGELFF
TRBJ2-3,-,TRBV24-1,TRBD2,TGTGCCACCAGTGATACTAGCGGAAGAGCCCCAGATACGCAGTATTTT,CATSDTSGRAPDTQYF
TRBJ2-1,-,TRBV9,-,TGTGCCAGCAGCCCTCGGGACATCCTCTACAATGAGCAGTTCTTC,CASSPRDILYNEQFF
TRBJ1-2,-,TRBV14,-,TGTGCCAGCAGCCAAGATGCCAGGGTTGAGGGCTACACCTTC,CASSQDARVEGYTF
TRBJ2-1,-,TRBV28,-,TGTGCCAGCAGTTTTAGAAATGAGCAGTTCTTC,CASSFRNEQFF
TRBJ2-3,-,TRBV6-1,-,TGTGCCAGCAGTGAAGGACAGGGCACAGATACGCAGTATTTT,CASSEGQGTDTQYF
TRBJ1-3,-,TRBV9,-,TGTGCCAGCAGCGTAGCCTCGGTTGAGGACACCATATATTTT,CASSVASVEDTIYF
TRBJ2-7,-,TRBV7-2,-,TGTGCCAGCAGCTTTTCGGATAGGGGGACCTACGAGCAGTACTTC,CASSFSDRGTYEQYF
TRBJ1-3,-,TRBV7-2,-,TGTGCCAGCAGCTTCAGGGTCGGAAACACCATATATTTT,CASSFRVGNTIYF
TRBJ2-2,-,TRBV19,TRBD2,TGTGCCAGTAGTACGGGACTAGGGGGCACCGGGGAGCTGTTTTTT,CASSTGLGGTGELFF
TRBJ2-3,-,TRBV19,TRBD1,TGTGCCACCGCGGACAGGGCGACAGATACGCAGTATTTT,CATADRATDTQYF
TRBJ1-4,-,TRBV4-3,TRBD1,TGCGCCAGCAGCGCCACCGGGACAGGCCCTGAAAAACTGTTTTTT,CASSATGTGPEKLFF
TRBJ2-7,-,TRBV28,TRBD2,TGTGCCAGCACCTTTAGCGGGGTCTCCTACGAGCAGTACTTC,CASTFSGVSYEQYF
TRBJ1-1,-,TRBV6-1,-,TGTGCCAGCAGTGAAGGCCCCACGGGGGGGAACACTGAAGCTTTCTTT,CASSEGPTGGNTEAFF
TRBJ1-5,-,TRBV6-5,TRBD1,TGTGCCAGCAGTTCCCAGGGGGCGGGCAACAATCAGCCCCAGCATTTT,CASSSQGAGNNQPQHF
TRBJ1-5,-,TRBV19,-,TGTGCCAGTAGTATCCAGGAACAGCCCCAGCATTTT,CASSIQEQPQHF
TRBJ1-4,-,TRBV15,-,TGTGCCACCAGCAGAGATGCAGGTTCTAATGAAAAACTGTTTTTT,CATSRDAGSNEKLFF
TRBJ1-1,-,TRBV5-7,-,TGTGCCAGCACCTCCCACTTGCCGGAGACGGGGAACACTGAAGCTTTCTTT,CASTSHLPETGNTEAFF
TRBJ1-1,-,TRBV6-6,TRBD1,TGTGCCAGCAGTCAGGGACAGGGGTCCCCGTTGAACACTGAAGCTTTCTTT,CASSQGQGSPLNTEAFF
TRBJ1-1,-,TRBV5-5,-,TGTGCCAGCAGCTTGGGGGAGGGCCTCATGAACACTGAAGCTTTCTTT,CASSLGEGLMNTEAFF
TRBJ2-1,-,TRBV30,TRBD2,TGTGCCTGGAGAAAGACAGGGGCTAGCGGGAGTTCCCCCAATGAGCAGTTCTTC,CAWRKTGASGSSPNEQFF
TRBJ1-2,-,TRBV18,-,TGTGCCAGCTCACCAGGGGCCCTGTCCTATGGCTACACCTTC,CASSPGALSYGYTF
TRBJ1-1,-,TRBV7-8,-,TGTGCCAGCAGCTTAGCGGAGGGGTTGGGAGCTTTCTTT,CASSLAEGLGAFF
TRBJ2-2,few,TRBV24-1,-,TGTGCCACCAGTGAGGACAGTTTCGGGGAGCTGTTTTTT,CATSEDSFGELFF
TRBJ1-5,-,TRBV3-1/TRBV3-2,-,TGTGCCAGCAGCCTAAGCGGCTCACTGGAGAATCAGCCCCAGCATTTT,CASSLSGSLENQPQHF
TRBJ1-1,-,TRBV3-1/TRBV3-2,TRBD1,TGTGCCAGCAGCCAAGATCCCGACAGGGGCACTGAAGCTTTCTTT,CASSQDPDRGTEAFF
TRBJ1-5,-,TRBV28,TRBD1,TGTGCCAGCAACACCCGCAGGGGGAATCAGCCCCAGCATTTT,CASNTRRGNQPQHF
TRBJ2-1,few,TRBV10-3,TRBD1,TGTGCCATAAAAGGGACAGGTGATTACAATGAGCAGTTCTTC,CAIKGTGDYNEQFF
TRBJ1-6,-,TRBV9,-,TGTGCCAGCAGCGATCACAGTAATTCACCCCTCCACTTT,CASSDHSNSPLHF
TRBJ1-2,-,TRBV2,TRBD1,TGTGCCAGCAGTGGGACAGGGGTTGAAGGCTACACCTTC,CASSGTGVEGYTF
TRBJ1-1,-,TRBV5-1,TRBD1,TGCGCCAGCAGCTTGACAGGGGACACTGAAGCTTTCTTT,CASSLTGDTEAFF
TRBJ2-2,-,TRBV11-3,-,TGTGCCAGCAGCTACGGGACAACGAACACCGGGGAGCTGTTTTTT,CASSYGTTNTGELFF
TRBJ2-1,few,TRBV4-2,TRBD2,TGTGCCAGCAGCCTTCACCCCGGGACTACAAACAATGAGCAGTTCTTC,CASSLHPGTTNNEQFF
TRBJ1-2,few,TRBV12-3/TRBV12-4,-,TGTGCCAGCACCCTCCCCGGCTATGGCTACACCTTC,CASTLPGYGYTF
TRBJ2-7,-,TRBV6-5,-,TGTGCCAGCAGTATTGGAGCCTACGAGCAGTACTTC,CASSIGAYEQYF
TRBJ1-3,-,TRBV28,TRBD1,TGTGCCAGCAGTAGTAGACAGGGGATATTAACTTCTGGAAACACCATATATTTT,CASSSRQGILTSGNTIYF
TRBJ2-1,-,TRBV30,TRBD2,TGTGCCTGGAGTGGGTTGCGGGAGGCGAATGAGCAGTTCTTC,CAWSGLREANEQFF
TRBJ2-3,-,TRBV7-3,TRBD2,TGTGCCAGCAGCTCCGTAGCGGGAGCTGGGGATACGCAGTATTTT,CASSSVAGAGDTQYF
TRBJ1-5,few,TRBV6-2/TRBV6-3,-,TGTGCCAGCAGTTACTATGGTCAGTTTAGCAATCAGCCCCAGCATTTT,CASSYYGQFSNQPQHF
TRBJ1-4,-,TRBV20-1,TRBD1,TGCAGTGCTAGTGAGAACAGGGCAGGGGGAGAAAAACTGTTTTTT,CSASENRAGGEKLFF
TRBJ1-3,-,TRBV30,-,TGTGCCTGGACACAGAACTCTGGAAACACCATATATTTT,CAWTQNSGNTIYF
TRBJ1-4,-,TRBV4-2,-,TGTGCCAGCAGCCCTGAGGGCCCGGCTAGTGAAAAACTGTTTTTT,CASSPEGPASEKLFF
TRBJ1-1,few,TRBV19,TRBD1,TGTGCCAGTATAGGGACAGGGCGCACTGAAGCTTTCTTT,CASIGTGRTEAFF
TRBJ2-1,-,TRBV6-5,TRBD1,TGTGCCAGCAGGGACAGGTTTAGCTCCTACAATGAGCAGTTCTTC,CASRDRFSSYNEQFF
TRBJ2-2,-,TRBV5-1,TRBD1,TGCGCCAGCAGCATCAGACAGGGGCCCGGGGAGCTGTTTTTT,CASSIRQGPGELFF
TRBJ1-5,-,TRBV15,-,TGTGCCACCGGGAGGGGCGGGGGGCCCCAGCATTTT,CATGRGGGPQHF
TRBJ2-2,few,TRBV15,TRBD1,TGTGCCACCAGCTGGCGGACAGGGAGCACCGGGGAGCTGTTTTTT,CATSWRTGSTGELFF
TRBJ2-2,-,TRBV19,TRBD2,TGTGCCAGTAGTAAGCTAGCGGGAGCATGGGGGGAGCTGTTTTTT,CASSKLAGAWGELFF
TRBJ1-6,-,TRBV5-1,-,TGCGCCAGCAGCTTGGGGGCAGCATCCGACTCCTATAATTCACCCCTCCACTTT,CASSLGAASDSYNSPLHF